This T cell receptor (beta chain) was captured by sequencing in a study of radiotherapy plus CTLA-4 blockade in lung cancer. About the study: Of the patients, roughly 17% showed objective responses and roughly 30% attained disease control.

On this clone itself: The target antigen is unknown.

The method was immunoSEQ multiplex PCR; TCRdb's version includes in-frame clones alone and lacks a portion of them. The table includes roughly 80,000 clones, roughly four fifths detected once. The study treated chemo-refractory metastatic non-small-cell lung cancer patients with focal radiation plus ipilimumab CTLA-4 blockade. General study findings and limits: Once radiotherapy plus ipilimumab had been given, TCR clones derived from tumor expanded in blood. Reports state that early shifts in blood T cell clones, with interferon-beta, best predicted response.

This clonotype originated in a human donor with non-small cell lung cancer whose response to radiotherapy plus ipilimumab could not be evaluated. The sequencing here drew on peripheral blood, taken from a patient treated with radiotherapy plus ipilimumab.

Here the CDR3 reads CASSPPREGEQYF. For the CDR3, the DNA is TGTGCCAGCAGCCCCCCCCGGGAGGGCGAGCAGTACTTC. The genes are TRBV4-2 and TRBJ2-7, with TRBD2 matching over 8 bases. This CDR3 spans 13 amino acids. Germline V gives CDR1 LGHNA, CDR2 YNFKEQ. The J segment lost 6 bases and the V segment lost 4 bases, leaving 5 bases of the junction unmatched.